Below are 9 T cell receptor beta chains sequenced from a single sample in a study of T cells in Graves' hyperthyroidism and ophthalmopathy. TCR beta CDR3 regions were amplified from RNA transcripts. TCR CDR3 underwent first-round RT-PCR with the HTBI primer set. TCRdb analysed the multiplex PCR reads with MiXCR anew, one entry per CDR3 protein. Of about 640,000 distinct CDR3 sequences listed, less than 25% are singletons. Sequencing was performed on blood. Source of these receptors: a young man with Graves' ophthalmopathy.

This clonotype was counted many times. This chain connects TRBV7-9 to TRBJ1-1, with TRBD1 identical over 8 bases. Germline CDR1 and CDR2: SEHNR and FQNEAQ (reference sequence). CDR3 length: 14 amino acids. V shed 4 bases and J 3 bases; nucleotides not matched to a gene: 4. In DNA, the CDR3 is TGTGCCAGCAGCTCGGACAGGGTGTACACTGAAGCTTTCTTT. As protein: CASSSDRVYTEAFF.

This clonotype was seen ten or more times. The gene calls are TRBV15 and TRBJ2-1, with TRBD2 matching over 8 bases. In germline, CDR1 is LNHNV, CDR2 YYDKDF (reference sequence). The CDR3 covers 15 residues. With V trimmed by 3 bases and J by 1 base, 2 bases remained unmatched. DNA of the CDR3: TGTGCCACCAGCAGTAGCGGGACGTCCTACAATGAGCAGTTCTTC. This codes for CATSSSGTSYNEQFF.

This clonotype was recorded a few times. The chain employs TRBV5-1 and TRBJ2-6; D unresolved. Germline V gene lookup returns CDR1 SGHRS and CDR2 YFSETQ. The CDR3 covers 14 residues. Trimming left V 4 bases short and J 0 bases short, with 5 bases between. The CDR3 sequence: CASSDRSGANVLTF. The CDR3 nucleotides are TGCGCCAGCAGCGATCGCTCTGGGGCCAACGTCCTGACTTTC.

V is TRBV19 and J is TRBJ2-5; possible D gene TRBD1, 5 bases. The CDR3 consists of 13 residues. Germline CDR1 is LNHDA and CDR2 is SQIVND (reference sequence). Trimming shortened V by 8 bases and J by 1 base, and 11 bases separated the two germline ends. The DNA of the CDR3 is TGTGCCAGTGGACCGGACACCCAAGAGACCCAGTACTTC. It encodes CASGPDTQETQYF.

This clonotype has just a few counts. V gene TRBV27 combines with J gene TRBJ2-7; the D gene is possibly TRBD1 (5 bases). The V and J ends lost 0 bases and 3 bases respectively, with 9 bases between them. CDR1 is MNHEY, CDR2 SMNVEV, per germline (reference sequence). There are 14 residues in the CDR3. The CDR3 spells CASSLSDQGYEQYF. For the CDR3, the DNA is TGTGCCAGCAGTTTATCGGATCAGGGCTACGAGCAGTACTTC.

This clonotype was picked up many times. This chain joins TRBV20-1 and TRBJ2-1, with TRBD2 identical over 13 bases. Losses at the gene ends were 1 base for V and 3 bases for J; bases not matched to a gene: 9. Germline lookup yields CDR1 DFQATT and CDR2 SNEGSKA (reference sequence). This CDR3 contains 18 residues. The CDR3 is CSARGTPGLAGNYNEQFF. CDR3 DNA sequence: TGCAGTGCTAGAGGTACCCCGGGACTAGCGGGAAACTACAATGAGCAGTTCTTC.

The rearrangement links TRBV7-2 to TRBJ1-5; no clear D gene. The CDR3 length is 13 residues. The V gene's germline CDR1 is SGHTA and CDR2 FQGNSA. Trimming stripped 6 bases from V and 1 base from J, with 7 bases between. CDR3 sequence reads: CASSRESNQPQHF. The CDR3 nucleotides read TGTGCCAGCAGTCGCGAGAGCAATCAGCCCCAGCATTTT.

This clonotype has just a few counts. The CDR3 here is CSARTGTVYNEQFF. The CDR3 nucleotides read TGCAGTGCTAGAACCGGGACAGTCTACAATGAGCAGTTCTTC. This chain links TRBV20-1 with TRBJ2-1; 7 nucleotides match TRBD1. CDR3 length: 14 residues. CDR1 DFQATT and CDR2 SNEGSKA come from the germline V gene (reference sequence). V was pared by 2 bases and J by 3 bases, with 4 bases of the junction left unmatched.

V is TRBV19 and J is TRBJ1-5, with D possibly TRBD1 on 6 matching bases. The CDR3 consists of 16 residues. V was pared by 3 bases and J by 3 bases, with 15 bases between. Germline V lookup: CDR1 LNHDA, CDR2 SQIVND (reference sequence). The CDR3 spells CASSIGQIATNQPQHF. In DNA form, the CDR3 reads TGTGCCAGTAGTATCGGACAGATAGCTACCAATCAGCCCCAGCATTTT.